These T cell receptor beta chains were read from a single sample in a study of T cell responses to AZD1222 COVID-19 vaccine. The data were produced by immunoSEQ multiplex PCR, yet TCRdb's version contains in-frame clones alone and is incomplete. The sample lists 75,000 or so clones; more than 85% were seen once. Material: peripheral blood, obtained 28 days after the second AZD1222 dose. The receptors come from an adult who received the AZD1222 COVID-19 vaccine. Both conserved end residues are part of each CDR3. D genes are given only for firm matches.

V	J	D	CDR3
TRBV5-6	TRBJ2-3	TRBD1	CASSYDRVGTQYF
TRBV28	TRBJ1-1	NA	CASSLMGGITEAFF
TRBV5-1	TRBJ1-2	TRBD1	CASSLGQGNGYTF
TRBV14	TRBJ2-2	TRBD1	CASSRRTGRLAGELFF
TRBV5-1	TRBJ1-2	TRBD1	CASSSWDRDYGYTF
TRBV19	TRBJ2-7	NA	CASSISSDSYEQYF
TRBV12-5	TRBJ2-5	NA	CASGEGQTQYF
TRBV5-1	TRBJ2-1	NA	CASSSATIPDQYNEQFF
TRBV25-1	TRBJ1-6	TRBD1	CASSGTGDNSPLHF
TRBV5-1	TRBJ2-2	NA	CASSLDREDAGELFF
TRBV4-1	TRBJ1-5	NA	CASSQEAAGGTQPQHF
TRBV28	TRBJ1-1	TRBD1	CASSIRGALYTEAFF
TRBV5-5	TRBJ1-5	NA	CASSLFGGEGQPQHF
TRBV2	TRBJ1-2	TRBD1	CASTKDRDNYGYTF
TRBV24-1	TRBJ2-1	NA	CATSGGGGGNSYNEQFF
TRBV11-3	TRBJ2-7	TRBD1	CASSLDFPGQALFF
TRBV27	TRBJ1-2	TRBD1	CASSRPGQGGYTF
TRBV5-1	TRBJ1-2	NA	CASSLVTPANYGYTF
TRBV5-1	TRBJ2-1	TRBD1	CASSSGGGDEQFF
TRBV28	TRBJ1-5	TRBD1	CASRPSTGILSNQPQHF
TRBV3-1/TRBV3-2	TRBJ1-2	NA	CASRASGGQGGYTF
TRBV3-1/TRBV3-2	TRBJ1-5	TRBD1	CASSPGTGGQPQHF
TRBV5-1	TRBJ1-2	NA	CASSLGTSSNYGYTF
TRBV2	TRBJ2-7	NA	CASIQSTSYEQYF
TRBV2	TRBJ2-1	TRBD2	CASSALEAGGNNEQFF
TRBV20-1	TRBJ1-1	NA	CSAAPGQEAFF
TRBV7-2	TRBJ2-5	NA	CASSLTGMRETQYF
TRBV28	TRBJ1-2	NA	CASRTDVGYGYTF
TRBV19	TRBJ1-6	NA	CASSRAVTVESPLHF
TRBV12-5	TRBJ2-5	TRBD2	CASGLRTSGNQETQYF
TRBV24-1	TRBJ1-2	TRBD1	CATSQTGDHGYTF
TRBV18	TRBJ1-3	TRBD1	CASSPPTGTVGNTIYF
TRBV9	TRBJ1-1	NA	CASSAVDQGYTEAFF
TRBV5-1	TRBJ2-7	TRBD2	CASSTSAGSSYEQYF
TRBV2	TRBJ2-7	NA	CASSDRTYEQYF
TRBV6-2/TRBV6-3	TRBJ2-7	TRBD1	CASSSPGDRSSYEQYF
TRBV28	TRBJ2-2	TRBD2	CATYAGTSGSGGELFF
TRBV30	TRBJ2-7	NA	CAWRIGSYEQYF
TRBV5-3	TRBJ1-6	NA	CARSLWTANNSPLHF
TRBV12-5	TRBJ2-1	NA	CASGEQSQTPFDEQFF
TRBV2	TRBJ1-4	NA	CASSSGVNEKLFF
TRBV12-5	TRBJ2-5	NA	CASGLELETQYF
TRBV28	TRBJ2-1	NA	CASSYFLGGQAEQFF
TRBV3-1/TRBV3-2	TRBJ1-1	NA	CASSQGGLNTEAFF
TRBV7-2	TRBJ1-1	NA	CASSLRTALNTEAFF
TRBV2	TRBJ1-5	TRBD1	CASSASGGPQHF
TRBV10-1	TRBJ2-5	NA	CASSEFAGAGETQYF
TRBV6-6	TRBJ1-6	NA	CASCRDFYNSPLHF
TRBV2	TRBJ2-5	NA	CASKIGGAGETQYF
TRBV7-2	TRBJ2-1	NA	CASSFEGLGEQFF
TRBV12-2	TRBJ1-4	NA	CASRARSTNEKLFF
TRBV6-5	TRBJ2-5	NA	CASSYSGAGEETQYF
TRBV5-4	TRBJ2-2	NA	CASSLEYDVGELFF
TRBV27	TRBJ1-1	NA	CASSLKDNTEAFF
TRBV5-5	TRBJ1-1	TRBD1	CASSSDRTGRETEAFF